This entry lists 27 T cell receptor beta chains sequenced from one sample in a study of blood T cells in healthy people across ages. A sample-barcoded 5' primer and a J-beta primer mix were used in a second PCR of roughly 7 to 11 cycles. TCRdb recomputed calls from the 5' RACE reads with MiXCR, one row per CDR3 protein. The table includes fewer than 2,000,000 distinct CDR3 sequences, 39% detected once. The source material was blood. The receptors here all came from a human donor in good health.

This chain joins TRBV28 and TRBJ1-5; 7 nucleotides align to TRBD1. The CDR3 sequence is 14 residues long. Unmatched junction bases numbered 2, after V lost 6 bases and J lost 0 bases. CDR1 is MDHEN, CDR2 SYDVKM, per germline. The CDR3 sequence is CASRTGNSNQPQHF. The CDR3 coding sequence is TGTGCCAGCAGGACAGGGAATAGCAATCAGCCCCAGCATTTT.

In its sample, this clonotype was seen a few times. The rearrangement uses TRBV12-3 or TRBV12-4 and TRBJ2-4, with D possibly TRBD2 on 6 matching bases. The CDR3 loop spans 12 amino acids. The V gene lost 6 bases and the J gene lost 9 bases, with 12 bases spanning the gap. CDR3 bases: TGTGCCAGCAGAGACGAGGAGGGCATTCAGTACTTC. Translation gives CASRDEEGIQYF.

This clonotype was seen more than once but under ten times. The chain combines TRBV28 with TRBJ2-1; D gene unclear. CDR1 and CDR2 from the germline V gene are MDHEN and SYDVKM. The CDR3 sequence is 13 residues long. Trimming cost V 1 base and J 10 bases, with 11 bases left between them. CDR3 DNA sequence: TGTGCCAGCAGTTTATTTGAGGTCTCCGAGCAGTTCTTC. Translated: CASSLFEVSEQFF.

This chain connects TRBV7-8 to TRBJ2-7; a possible D gene is TRBD1 (6 bases). Per germline, CDR1 SGHVS and CDR2 FQNEAQ. V shed 5 bases and J shed 0 bases, with 20 bases lying between them. The CDR3 runs 17 residues. The CDR3 is CASSPKRIQGSSYEQYF. Here the CDR3 DNA reads TGTGCCAGCAGCCCTAAAAGAATCCAGGGGAGCTCCTACGAGCAGTACTTC.

This chain links TRBV29-1 with TRBJ1-5; 10 nucleotides agree with TRBD1. Germline V gives CDR1 SQVTM, CDR2 ANQGSEA. V lost 6 bases to trimming and J lost 6 bases; unmatched junction nucleotides: 8. The CDR3 spans 14 residues. The CDR3 bases are TGCAGCGTGGGCCTGACAGGGGGCGGTCAGCCCCAGCATTTT. Residues: CSVGLTGGGQPQHF.

The V call is TRBV4-2, the J call TRBJ1-1, with 8 bases matching TRBD1. V shed 4 bases and J 0 bases; nucleotides not matched to a gene: 4. The CDR3 contains 15 residues. Germline V lookup: CDR1 LGHNA, CDR2 YNFKEQ. The CDR3, as DNA: TGTGCCAGCAGCCGATACAGGGGGATGAACACTGAAGCTTTCTTT. This encodes CASSRYRGMNTEAFF.

The gene calls are TRBV7-9 and TRBJ2-5; D is uncertain. This CDR3 contains 13 residues. Between the trimmed V and J ends, which lost 5 bases and 4 bases, there was a span of 11 bases. Germline V CDR1 and CDR2: SEHNR, FQNEAQ (reference sequence). DNA of the CDR3: TGTGCCAGCAGCCATTCGGGTGGAGAGACCCAGTACTTC. This translates into CASSHSGGETQYF.

J is TRBJ1-2 and V is TRBV6-2 or TRBV6-3, with D perhaps TRBD1 (5 bases). V gave up 2 bases and J gave up 2 bases, with 15 bases separating them. Looked up from germline, CDR1 is MNHEY and CDR2 is SVGEGT. The CDR3 extends over 16 amino acids. CDR3: CASSYQQLRVNYGYTF. DNA for the CDR3: TGTGCCAGCAGTTACCAGCAACTCAGGGTCAACTATGGCTACACCTTC.

V gene TRBV27 combines with J gene TRBJ2-7; tentatively, D is TRBD1 or TRBD2 (7 bases each). This CDR3 spans 16 amino acids. The V and J ends lost 3 bases and 3 bases respectively, with 18 bases between them. Per germline, CDR1 MNHEY and CDR2 SMNVEV (reference sequence). The CDR3 nucleotides are TGTGCCAGCAGTTTCCCGCGGGGGACAGATATCTACGAGCAGTACTTC. Translated: CASSFPRGTDIYEQYF.

The chain uses TRBV9 and TRBJ2-3; 15 bases fit TRBD2. CDR1 and CDR2 (germline): SGDLS, YYNGEE. The CDR3 extends over 17 amino acids. Losses at the gene ends were 4 bases for V and 2 bases for J; bases not matched to a gene: 5. The CDR3 nucleotides are TGTGCCAGCAGCACCGGGACTAGCGGGGGGTCCACAGATACGCAGTATTTT. Translating gives CASSTGTSGGSTDTQYF.

The chain combines TRBV7-3 with TRBJ2-3; the D gene is possibly TRBD1 (5 bases). V dropped 4 bases and J dropped 4 bases, with 15 bases sitting between them. This CDR3 is built from 15 residues. CDR1 SGHTA and CDR2 FQGTGA come from the germline V gene. Here the CDR3 reads CASSSSWGLADTQYF. The CDR3 nucleotides are TGTGCCAGCAGCTCTTCGTGGGGCCTCGCAGATACGCAGTATTTT.

The V and J genes are TRBV29-1 and TRBJ2-1, with no clear D. The CDR3 is 10 amino acids. Trimming pared 1 base from V and 11 bases from J, leaving 6 bases between. Germline loops: CDR1 SQVTM, CDR2 ANQGSEA. The CDR3 coding sequence is TGCAGCGTTGAAGTTGGACAGCAGTTCTTC. Translating it yields CSVEVGQQFF.

In its sample, this clonotype was seen a few times. The chain is built from TRBV7-6 and TRBJ2-1, with D possibly TRBD2 on 7 matching bases. Germline values: CDR1 SGHVS, CDR2 FNYEAQ. The germline V and J ends were trimmed by 5 bases and 3 bases, with 20 bases remaining between them. This CDR3 is 17 amino acids long. The CDR3 DNA is TGTGCCAGCAGCCTGGGCTTCAAGGGGGGGCTCTACAATGAGCAGTTCTTC. Translated, it gives CASSLGFKGGLYNEQFF.

The V call is TRBV7-9, the J call TRBJ1-5, with a tentative D call TRBD1 (5 bases). V was pared by 6 bases and J by 6 bases, with 15 bases between. This CDR3 spans 14 amino acids. From germline, CDR1 is SEHNR and CDR2 FQNEAQ (reference sequence). The CDR3: CASSLDRTLQPQHF. CDR3 DNA sequence: TGTGCCAGCAGTCTTGACAGAACCCTTCAGCCCCAGCATTTT. Using reference TRBV7-9 and TRBJ1-5 for the parts outside the CDR3, the full variable domain is DTGVSQNPRHKITKRGQNVTFRCDPISEHNRLYWYRQTLGQGPEFLTYFQNEAQLEKSRLLSDRFSAERPKGSFSTLEIQRTEQGDSAMYLCASSLDRTLQPQHFGDGTRLSIL.

V gene TRBV20-1 combines with J gene TRBJ2-4, with TRBD1 identical over 8 bases. This CDR3 comprises 15 residues. V was clipped by 3 bases and J by 4 bases; unmatched bases: 8. CDR1 DFQATT and CDR2 SNEGSKA come from the germline V gene (reference sequence). CDR3 loop: CSASLARQGKNIQYF. The DNA of the CDR3 is TGCAGTGCTAGTCTCGCGAGACAGGGGAAAAACATTCAGTACTTC.

The V gene is TRBV25-1, the J gene TRBJ1-2; weak D call: TRBD1 (5 bases). With 7 bases removed from V and 6 bases from J, the gap between germline ends came to 18 bases. CDR3 length equals 14 residues. Per germline, CDR1 MGHDK and CDR2 SYGVNS. The CDR3 reads CASTSNWGENGYTF. The CDR3 nucleotides read TGTGCCAGCACGAGTAACTGGGGGGAGAATGGCTACACCTTC.

The CDR3 nucleotides are TGTGCCAGCAGTGAACTGAGGGGCCGCTACAATGAGCAGTTCTTC. Amino acid sequence: CASSELRGRYNEQFF. The rearrangement links TRBV2 to TRBJ2-1; D might be TRBD1 or TRBD2, each matching 5 bases. The germline V gene encodes CDR1 SNHLY and CDR2 FYNNEI. This CDR3 comprises 15 residues. V was cut by 2 bases and J by 3 bases, with 11 bases left in between.

This clonotype has more than one count but fewer than ten. This sequence joins TRBV7-9 and TRBJ2-4; D gene uncertain. TRBJ2-5 explains the end of the DNA better; the J call may be wrong. This CDR3 has 12 residues. From germline, CDR1 is SEHNR and CDR2 FQNEAQ (reference sequence). The CDR3 nucleotides are TGTGCCAGCAGCGCCCCTAAAGAGACCCAGTACTTC. This translates into CASSAPKETQYF.

V is TRBV5-6 and J is TRBJ1-1, with D unclear. Trimming left V 0 bases short and J 3 bases short, with 18 bases between. CDR1 and CDR2 (germline): SGHDT, YYEEEE. CDR3 length equals 17 residues. The CDR3 here is CASSLAPRWGWDTEAFF. For the CDR3, the DNA is TGTGCCAGCAGCTTGGCCCCCCGGTGGGGTTGGGACACTGAAGCTTTCTTT. The full variable domain, with the rest looked up from reference TRBV5-6 and TRBJ1-1, is DAGVTQSPTHLIKTRGQQVTLRCSPKSGHDTVSWYQQALGQGPQFIFQYYEEEERQRGNFPDRFSGHQFPNYSSELNVNALLLGDSALYLCASSLAPRWGWDTEAFFGQGTRLTVV.

Note on this clonotype: It may be a read error: a sequence one base away is much more abundant. The chain has TRBV5-6 and TRBJ2-5; 10 positions match TRBD1. Unmatched junction bases numbered 10, after V lost 0 bases and J lost 5 bases. The CDR3 is 17 amino acids. The V gene's germline CDR1 is SGHDT and CDR2 YYEEEE. The CDR3: CASSLDRDRGAGETQYF. The CDR3 DNA reads as TGTGCCAGCAGCTTGGATCGGGACAGGGGCGCAGGGGAGACCCAGTACTTC.

This clonotype came up a few times. The gene calls are TRBV29-1 and TRBJ1-1; a possible D gene is TRBD1 (5 bases). V was shortened by 7 bases and J by 1 base, with 19 bases between the two germline ends. Germline V CDR1 and CDR2: SQVTM, ANQGSEA. This CDR3 comprises 15 residues. CDR3 DNA sequence: TGCAGCGCTAATCCTCTCTGGGGGGGGAACACTGAAGCTTTCTTT. Translated, it gives CSANPLWGGNTEAFF.

This clonotype was detected a few times. The chain is built from TRBV7-6 and TRBJ2-3; 7 bases line up with TRBD1. The CDR3 consists of 16 residues. V lost 5 bases and J lost 3; bases outside the gene matches: 11. CDR1 and CDR2 (germline): SGHVS, FNYEAQ. CDR3 loop: CASSQAQGLYTDTQYF. The CDR3 DNA is TGTGCCAGCAGCCAAGCACAGGGGTTGTATACAGATACGCAGTATTTT.

Many counts were recorded for this clonotype. The rearrangement uses TRBV20-1 and TRBJ2-7, with 9 bases matching TRBD1. V dropped 4 bases and J dropped 8; count of bases not matched to a gene: 12. Germline CDR1 is DFQATT and CDR2 is SNEGSKA (reference sequence). The CDR3 extends over 14 amino acids. The CDR3: CSAMLGTGHMKQYF. CDR3 DNA: TGCAGTGCTATGCTCGGGACAGGGCACATGAAGCAGTACTTC.

A few counts support this clonotype. This chain links TRBV9 with TRBJ2-5; 8 positions match TRBD2. Trimming took 0 bases from V and 9 from J; bases not matched to a gene: 16. CDR1 is SGDLS, CDR2 YYNGEE, per germline. This CDR3 has 17 residues. CDR3 DNA sequence: TGTGCCAGCAGCGTAGCTCCCCTCGTTGGAGCGGGGGAGGCCCAGTACTTC. As protein: CASSVAPLVGAGEAQYF.

Comment on this clonotype: This may come from a read error, since a much larger clone is one base off. The CDR3 sequence: CATGTGGTDTRYF. The CDR3 bases are TGTGCCACCGGGACGGGGGGCACAGATACGCGGTATTTT. The chain has TRBV24-1 and TRBJ2-3, with D perhaps matching TRBD2 (7 bases). This CDR3 region has 13 residues. CDR1 and CDR2 from the germline V gene are KGHDR and SFDVKD.

This chain uses TRBV6-2 or TRBV6-3 with TRBJ1-1; no firm D call. V was pared by 1 base and J by 1 base, with 19 bases between. The CDR3 length is 18 residues. Germline CDR1 and CDR2: MNHEY and SVGEGT. CDR3 bases: TGTGCCAGCAGTTACTTATTGCAAGCCCGGAGTCAGAACACTGAAGCTTTCTTT. Translation gives CASSYLLQARSQNTEAFF.

The chain combines TRBV5-4 with TRBJ1-2, with 11 bases fitting TRBD1. The junction had 15 bases not matched to a gene; V was cut back by 4 bases and J by 7 bases. CDR3 length equals 17 residues. CDR1 is SGHNT, CDR2 YYREEE, per germline (reference sequence). The CDR3 loop reads CASSGGQGARSTFGYTF. The CDR3 DNA follows: TGTGCCAGCAGCGGAGGACAGGGGGCGCGGTCCACATTTGGCTACACCTTC.